This T cell receptor (beta chain) was captured in a study of blood T cell repertoires in COVID-19. The method was immunoSEQ multiplex PCR; TCRdb's version includes in-frame clones alone and lacks a portion of them. The sample has about 55,000 clones; more than 70% are singletons. CDR3 length equals 14 residues. Germline V CDR1 and CDR2: LNHDA, SQIVND (reference sequence). Trimming cost V 4 bases and J 2 bases; bases outside gene matches: 4. This TCR was sampled from a human donor in a cohort sampled during active COVID-19. The chain joins TRBV19 to TRBJ1-2; 7 bases are a match to TRBD1. The sequenced material came from peripheral blood. As DNA, the CDR3 is TGTGCCAGTAGTACCGGGGACAGAAACTATGGCTACACCTTC. Protein product: CASSTGDRNYGYTF.